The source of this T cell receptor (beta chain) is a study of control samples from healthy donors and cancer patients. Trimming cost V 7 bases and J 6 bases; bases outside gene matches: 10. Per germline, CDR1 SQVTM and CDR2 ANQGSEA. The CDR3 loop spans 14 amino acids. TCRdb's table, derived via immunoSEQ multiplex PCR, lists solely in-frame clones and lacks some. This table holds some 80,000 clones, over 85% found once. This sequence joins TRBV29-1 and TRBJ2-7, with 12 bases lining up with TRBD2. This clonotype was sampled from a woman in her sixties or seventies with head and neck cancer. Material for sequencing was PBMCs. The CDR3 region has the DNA TGCAGCGCCGCGACTAGCGGGAGATTTGGCGAGCAGTACTTC. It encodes CSAATSGRFGEQYF.